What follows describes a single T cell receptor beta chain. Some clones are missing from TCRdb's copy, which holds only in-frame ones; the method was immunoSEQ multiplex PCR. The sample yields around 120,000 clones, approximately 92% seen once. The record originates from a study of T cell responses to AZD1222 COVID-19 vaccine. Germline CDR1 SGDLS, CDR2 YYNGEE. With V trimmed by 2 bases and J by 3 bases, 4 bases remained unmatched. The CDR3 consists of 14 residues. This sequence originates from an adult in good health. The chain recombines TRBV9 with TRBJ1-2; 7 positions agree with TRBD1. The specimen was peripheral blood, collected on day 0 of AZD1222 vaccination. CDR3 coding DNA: TGTGCCAGCAGCGTCGGACAGGACGACTATGGCTACACCTTC. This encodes CASSVGQDDYGYTF.